A single T cell receptor beta chain is shown here with its context. Its antigen is unknown. The germline V gene encodes CDR1 SGHAT and CDR2 FQNNGV. Deletions cut 2 bases from V and 4 bases from J, with 9 bases between. This CDR3 contains 15 residues. The data were taken from a study of tumor-infiltrating lymphocytes in primary liver carcinoma. Looking at the study overall: Ranging in age from 30 to 69 years, the patients were men and women.

Each 20-30 mg portion of unsorted bulk tissue served as the source for co-extraction of RNA and DNA. Separate regions, five per tumor, were sampled. Constant-region priming of around 500 ng total RNA yielded TCR beta cDNA. Slightly modified ARM-PCR, run as three nested multiplex PCR rounds, produced the TCR beta libraries. Two initial PCR rounds of approximately 10 cycles each paired TRBV1-TRBV30 forward primers with a C-beta reverse primer. MiXCR, run by TCRdb on the multiplex PCR reads, gives a single entry per CDR3 protein. The sample carries 99,000 or so distinct CDR3 sequences, over 55% recorded once. Regarding the study as a whole: A significantly higher top-250-clone fraction was found in tumors than in blood (p = 0.039).

J is TRBJ2-6 and V is TRBV11-2; D not certain. The specimen sequenced was liver tumor tissue from sampling region 5. Subset defined: tumor region T5, tumor centre. The origin of this receptor is a woman aged 55-75 years with primary liver carcinoma and hepatitis B virus infection. The CDR3 reads CASSLRCAGANVLTF. The DNA of the CDR3 is TGTGCCAGCAGCTTACGGTGTGCAGGGGCCAACGTCCTGACTTTC.